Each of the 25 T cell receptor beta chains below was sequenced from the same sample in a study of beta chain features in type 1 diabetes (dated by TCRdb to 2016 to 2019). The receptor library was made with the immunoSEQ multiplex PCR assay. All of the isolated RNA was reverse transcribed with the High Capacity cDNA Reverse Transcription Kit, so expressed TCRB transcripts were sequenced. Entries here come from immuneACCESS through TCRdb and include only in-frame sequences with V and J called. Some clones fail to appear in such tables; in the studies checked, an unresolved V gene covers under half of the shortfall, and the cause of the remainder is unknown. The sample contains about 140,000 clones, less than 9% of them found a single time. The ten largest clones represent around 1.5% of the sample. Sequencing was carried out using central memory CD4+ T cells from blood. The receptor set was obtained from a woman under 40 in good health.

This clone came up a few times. The CDR3 DNA is TGTGCCAGCAGTTCTCAATGGAGTGAAGCTTTCTTT. This gives the protein CASSSQWSEAFF. The rearrangement joins TRBV27 to TRBJ1-1; D call uncertain. Germline lookup yields CDR1 MNHEY and CDR2 SMNVEV (reference sequence). This CDR3 has 12 amino acids. V was cut by 4 bases and J by 7 bases, with 10 bases left in between.

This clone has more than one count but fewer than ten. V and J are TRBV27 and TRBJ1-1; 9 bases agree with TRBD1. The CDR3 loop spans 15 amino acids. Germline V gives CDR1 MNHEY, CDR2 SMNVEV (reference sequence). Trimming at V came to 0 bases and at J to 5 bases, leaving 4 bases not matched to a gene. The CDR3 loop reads CASSLSTGGLTEAFF. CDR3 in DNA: TGTGCCAGCAGTTTATCGACAGGGGGGCTTACTGAAGCTTTCTTT.

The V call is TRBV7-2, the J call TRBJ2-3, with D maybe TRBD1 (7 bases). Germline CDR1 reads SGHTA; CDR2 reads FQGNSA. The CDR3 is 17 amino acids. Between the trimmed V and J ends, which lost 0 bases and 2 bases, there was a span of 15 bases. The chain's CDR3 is CASSLAPTGTYTDTQYF. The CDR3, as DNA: TGTGCCAGCAGCTTAGCTCCGACAGGGACTTACACAGATACGCAGTATTTT.

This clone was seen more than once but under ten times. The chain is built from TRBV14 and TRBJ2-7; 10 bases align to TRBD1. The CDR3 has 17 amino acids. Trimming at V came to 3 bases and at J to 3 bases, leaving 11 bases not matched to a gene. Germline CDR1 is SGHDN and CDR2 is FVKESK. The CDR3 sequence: CASSQTGGGRRLYEQYF. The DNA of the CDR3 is TGTGCCAGCAGCCAGACAGGGGGCGGTCGTCGGCTCTACGAGCAGTACTTC.

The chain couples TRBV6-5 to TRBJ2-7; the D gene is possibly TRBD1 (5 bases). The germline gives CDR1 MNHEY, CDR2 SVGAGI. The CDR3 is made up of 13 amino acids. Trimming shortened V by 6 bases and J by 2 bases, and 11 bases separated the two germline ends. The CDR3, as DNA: TGTGCCAGCAGCGAAGACAGCACCTACGAGCAGTACTTC. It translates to CASSEDSTYEQYF.

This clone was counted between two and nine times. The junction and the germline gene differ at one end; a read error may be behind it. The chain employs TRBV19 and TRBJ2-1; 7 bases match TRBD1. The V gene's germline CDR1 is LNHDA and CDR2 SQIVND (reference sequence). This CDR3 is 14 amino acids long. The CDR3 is CASSIETGPNEQFF. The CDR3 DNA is TGTGCCAGTAGCATAGAGACAGGGCCGAATGAGCAGTTCTTC.

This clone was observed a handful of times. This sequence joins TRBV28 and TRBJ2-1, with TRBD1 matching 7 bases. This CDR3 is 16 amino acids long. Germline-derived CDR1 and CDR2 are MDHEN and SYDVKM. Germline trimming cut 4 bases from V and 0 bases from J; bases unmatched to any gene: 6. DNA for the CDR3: TGTGCCAGCAGTTCAACAGGGGAACACTCCTACAATGAGCAGTTCTTC. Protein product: CASSSTGEHSYNEQFF.

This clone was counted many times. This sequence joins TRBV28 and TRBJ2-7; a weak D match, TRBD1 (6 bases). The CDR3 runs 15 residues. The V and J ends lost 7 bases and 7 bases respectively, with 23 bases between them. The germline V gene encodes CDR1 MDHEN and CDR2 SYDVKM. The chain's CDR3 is CASNTQGQGVREQYF. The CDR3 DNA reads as TGTGCCAGCAACACCCAGGGGCAGGGAGTTCGTGAGCAGTACTTC.

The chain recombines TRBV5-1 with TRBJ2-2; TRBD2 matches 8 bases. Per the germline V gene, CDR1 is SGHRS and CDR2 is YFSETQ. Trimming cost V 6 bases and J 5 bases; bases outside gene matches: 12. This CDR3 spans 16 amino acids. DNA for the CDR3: TGCGCCAGCAAGAGGACTAGCACGATGGATACCGGGGAGCTGTTTTTT. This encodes CASKRTSTMDTGELFF. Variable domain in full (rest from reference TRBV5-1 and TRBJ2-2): KAGVTQTPRYLIKTRGQQVTLSCSPISGHRSVSWYQQTPGQGLQFLFEYFSETQRNKGNFPGRFSGRQFSNSRSEMNVSTLELGDSALYLCASKRTSTMDTGELFFGEGSRLTVL.

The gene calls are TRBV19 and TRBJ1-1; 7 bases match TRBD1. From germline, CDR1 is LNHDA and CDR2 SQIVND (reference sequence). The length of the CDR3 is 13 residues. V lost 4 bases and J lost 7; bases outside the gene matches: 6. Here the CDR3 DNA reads TGTGCCAGTAGTAAACAGGGGACCCGTGAAGCTTTCTTT. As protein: CASSKQGTREAFF.

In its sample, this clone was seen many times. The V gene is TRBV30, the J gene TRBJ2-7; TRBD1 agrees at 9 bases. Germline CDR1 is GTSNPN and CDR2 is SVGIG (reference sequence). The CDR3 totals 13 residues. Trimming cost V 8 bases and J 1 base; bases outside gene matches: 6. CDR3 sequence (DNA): TGTGCCGGTGGGACAGGGCTTTCCTACGAGCAGTACTTC. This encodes CAGGTGLSYEQYF.

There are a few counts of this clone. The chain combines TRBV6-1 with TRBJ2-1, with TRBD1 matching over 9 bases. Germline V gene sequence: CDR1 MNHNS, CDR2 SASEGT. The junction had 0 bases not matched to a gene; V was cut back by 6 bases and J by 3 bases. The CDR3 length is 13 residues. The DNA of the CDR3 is TGTGCCAGCAGGGACAGGGGCTACAATGAGCAGTTCTTC. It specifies CASRDRGYNEQFF.

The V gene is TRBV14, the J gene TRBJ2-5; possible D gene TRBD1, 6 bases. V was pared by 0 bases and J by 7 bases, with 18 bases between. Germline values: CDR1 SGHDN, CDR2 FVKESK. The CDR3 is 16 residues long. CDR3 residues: CASSQDSGTPVGTQYF. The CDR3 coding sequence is TGTGCCAGCAGCCAAGATAGTGGGACACCGGTAGGGACCCAGTACTTC.

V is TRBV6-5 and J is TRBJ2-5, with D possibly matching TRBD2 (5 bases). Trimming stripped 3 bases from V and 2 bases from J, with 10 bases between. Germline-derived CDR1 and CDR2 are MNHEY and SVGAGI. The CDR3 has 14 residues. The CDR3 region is CASSYSGRQETQYF. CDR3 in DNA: TGTGCCAGCAGTTATTCGGGGAGACAAGAGACCCAGTACTTC.

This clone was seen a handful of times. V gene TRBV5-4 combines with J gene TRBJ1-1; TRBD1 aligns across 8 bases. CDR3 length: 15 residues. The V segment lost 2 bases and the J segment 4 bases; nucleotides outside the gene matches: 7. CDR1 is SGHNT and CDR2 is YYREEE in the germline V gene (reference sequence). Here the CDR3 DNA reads TGTGCCAGCAGCTTTGGACAGGGAGGTTCCACTGAAGCTTTCTTT. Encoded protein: CASSFGQGGSTEAFF.

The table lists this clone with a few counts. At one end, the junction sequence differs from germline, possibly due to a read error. The CDR3 sequence is CASSREAANSYNEQFF. For the CDR3, the DNA is TGTGCCAGCAGCCGAGAAGCGGCAAACTCCTACAATGAGCAGTTCTTC. This sequence joins TRBV4-1 and TRBJ2-1; D perhaps matches TRBD2 (5 bases). This CDR3 has 16 amino acids. Per germline, CDR1 MGHRA and CDR2 YSYEKL.

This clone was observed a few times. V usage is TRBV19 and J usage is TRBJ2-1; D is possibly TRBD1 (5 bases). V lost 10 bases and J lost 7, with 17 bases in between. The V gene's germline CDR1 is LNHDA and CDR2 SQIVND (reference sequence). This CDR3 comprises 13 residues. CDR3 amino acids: CATKNWQGNEQFF. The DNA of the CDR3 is TGTGCCACCAAAAATTGGCAGGGTAATGAGCAGTTCTTC.

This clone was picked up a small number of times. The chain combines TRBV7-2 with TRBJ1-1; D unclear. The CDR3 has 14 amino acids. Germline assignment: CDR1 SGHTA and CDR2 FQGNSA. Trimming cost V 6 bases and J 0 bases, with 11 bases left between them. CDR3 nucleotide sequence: TGTGCCAGCAGGAATGGAGGACTGAACACTGAAGCTTTCTTT. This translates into CASRNGGLNTEAFF.

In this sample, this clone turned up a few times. The CDR3 DNA sequence: TGTGCCAGCAGCACCACCCTGGGACAGGGGTATGATCAGCCCCAGCATTTT. Protein product: CASSTTLGQGYDQPQHF. The rearrangement joins TRBV2 to TRBJ1-5; 10 bases line up with TRBD1. The junction had 13 bases not matched to a gene; V was cut back by 6 bases and J by 5 bases. CDR3 size: 17 residues. The germline gives CDR1 SNHLY, CDR2 FYNNEI.

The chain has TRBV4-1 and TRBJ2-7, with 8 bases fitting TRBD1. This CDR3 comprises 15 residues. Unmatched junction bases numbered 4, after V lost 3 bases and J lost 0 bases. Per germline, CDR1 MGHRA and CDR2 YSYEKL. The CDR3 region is CASSQSTGASYEQYF. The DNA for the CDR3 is TGCGCCAGCAGCCAGTCGACAGGGGCCTCCTACGAGCAGTACTTC.

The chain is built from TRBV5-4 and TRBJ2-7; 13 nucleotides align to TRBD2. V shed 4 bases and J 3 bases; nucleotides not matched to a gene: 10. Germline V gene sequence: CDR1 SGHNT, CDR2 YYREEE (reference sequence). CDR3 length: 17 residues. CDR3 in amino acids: CASSQSRLAGGNYEQYF. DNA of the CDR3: TGTGCCAGCAGCCAGTCAAGACTAGCGGGAGGAAACTACGAGCAGTACTTC.

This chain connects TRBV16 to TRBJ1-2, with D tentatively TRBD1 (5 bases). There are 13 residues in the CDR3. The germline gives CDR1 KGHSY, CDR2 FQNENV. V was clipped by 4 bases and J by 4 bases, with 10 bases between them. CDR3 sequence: CASSPGRGYGYTF. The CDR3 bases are TGTGCCAGCAGCCCAGGGCGGGGCTATGGCTACACCTTC. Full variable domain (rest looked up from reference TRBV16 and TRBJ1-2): GEEVAQTPKHLVRGEGQKAKLYCAPIKGHSYVFWYQQVLKNEFKFLISFQNENVFDETGMPKERFSAKCLPNSPCSLEIQATKLEDSAVYFCASSPGRGYGYTFGSGTRLTVV.

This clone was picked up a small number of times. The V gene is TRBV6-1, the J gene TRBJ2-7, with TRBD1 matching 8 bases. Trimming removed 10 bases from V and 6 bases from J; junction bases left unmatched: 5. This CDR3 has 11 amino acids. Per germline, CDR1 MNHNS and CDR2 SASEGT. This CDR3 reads CATTTGGEQYF. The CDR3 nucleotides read TGTGCCACCACAACAGGGGGCGAGCAGTACTTC.

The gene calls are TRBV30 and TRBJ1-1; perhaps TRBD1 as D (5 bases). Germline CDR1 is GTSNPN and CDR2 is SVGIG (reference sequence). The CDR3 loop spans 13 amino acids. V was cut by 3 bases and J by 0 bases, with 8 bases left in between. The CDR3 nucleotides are TGTGCCTGGAGCAGGGCTATGAACACTGAAGCTTTCTTT. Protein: CAWSRAMNTEAFF.

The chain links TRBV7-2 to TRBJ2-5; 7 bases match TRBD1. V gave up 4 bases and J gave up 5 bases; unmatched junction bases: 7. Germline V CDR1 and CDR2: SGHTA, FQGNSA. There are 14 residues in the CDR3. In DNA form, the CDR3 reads TGTGCCAGCAGCTACCGACAGGGTTGGGAGACCCAGTACTTC. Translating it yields CASSYRQGWETQYF.